This TCR beta chain was recorded in a study of Graves' ophthalmopathy and Graves' hyperthyroidism. The junction had 9 bases not matched to a gene; V was cut back by 3 bases and J by 5 bases. The CDR3 has 15 amino acids. Germline V gives CDR1 SEHNR, CDR2 FQNEAQ (reference sequence). As the template, RNA transcripts were used to amplify TCR beta CDR3 regions. HTBI-primed RT-PCR formed the first round, and a multiplex PCR formed the second. TCRdb called the multiplex PCR reads again in MiXCR, with one record for every CDR3 protein. The sample has hundreds of thousands of distinct CDR3 sequences, 40% seen once.

This rearrangement joins TRBV7-9 to TRBJ1-1, with TRBD1 matching over 7 bases. The TCR originated in an adult man with Graves' ophthalmopathy. The sequencing sample was made of peripheral blood. The CDR3 spells CASSLDTGVRTEAFF. CDR3 sequence (DNA): TGTGCCAGCAGCTTGGACACAGGGGTCCGGACTGAAGCTTTCTTT.